This T cell receptor beta chain was sequenced in a study of blood T cell repertoires in COVID-19. Study at large: Italy, Spain and the United States were the sources of the convalescent and acute COVID-19 samples. Sources were T cells, B-cell-depleted T cells, or PBMCs; the material itself was cDNA or gDNA.

Authors' processing steps: Cell counts per sample came from amplifying reference gene primers. The repertoire was sequenced with immunoSEQ multiplex PCR; TCRdb's copy has only in-frame clones and lacks some. V, J and clone size derive from that table, while D and trimming were established from the DNA sequence. This sample has roughly 90,000 clones, with roughly 89% found just once. CDR3 length: 14 amino acids. Germline loops: CDR1 SGHTA, CDR2 FQGNSA. Trimming pared 0 bases from V and 1 base from J, leaving 6 bases between. The sequencing input was peripheral blood. The rearrangement joins TRBV7-2 to TRBJ1-1; D perhaps matches TRBD1 (5 bases). The sequence came from a man aged 45 to 65 with acute or convalescent COVID-19. The CDR3: CASSLAGPNTEAFF. The CDR3 nucleotides are TGTGCCAGCAGCTTAGCGGGGCCGAACACTGAAGCTTTCTTT.